This TCR beta chain was found in a study of a mutant IDH1 vaccine in newly diagnosed glioma. The wider study: Before enrollment, the patients had been treated with radiotherapy alone, temozolomide alone, or both together. Most of them had received both. Visit timing is recorded as week 35 for V12 and week 47 for V13.

In the case of this clone: No antigen is known for it.

The time point is: week 35, safety follow-up. Every vaccination contained 300 ug of the mutant IDH1 20-mer peptide and was paired with topical imiquimod. Across weeks 1, 3, 5, 7, 11, 15, 19 and 23, patients received a vaccination each time, eight in all. Study-level findings and limits: Patients mounted vaccine-induced immune responses in around 93% of cases.

Trimming removed 2 bases at V and 8 bases at J, with 19 bases between. The CDR3 is 15 amino acids. Germline lookup yields CDR1 SGHRS and CDR2 YFSETQ. Libraries were prepared by immunoSEQ multiplex PCR; TCRdb keeps only in-frame clonotypes and omits some of them. The sample shows about 32,000 clones, approximately 80% of them seen only once. Sequences were derived from PBMCs, sampled from a glioma patient whose treatment included an IDH1 peptide vaccine. The chain combines TRBV5-1 with TRBJ1-2, with D uncertain. This TCR came from a woman aged 18-29 years with glioma. The DNA for the CDR3 is TGCGCCAGCAGCTTAGCCGGGAACGCCCAAGGGGGCTACACCTTC. Amino acids: CASSLAGNAQGGYTF.